The 20 T cell receptor beta chains listed next were all sequenced from one sample in a study of cytomegalovirus exposure and HLA in healthy donors. PCR was performed using 60 Vbeta and 13 Jbeta primers. Clones were read by immunoSEQ multiplex PCR, and TCRdb kept only the in-frame ones, dropping some. The profile shows 100,000 or so clones, 80% of them singletons. The sample consisted of PBMCs. All receptors come from a young man in good health and CMV-seropositive.

The chain employs TRBV5-8 and TRBJ2-3, with D possibly matching TRBD1 (5 bases). The germline gives CDR1 SGHTS, CDR2 YDEGEE. Trimming pared 3 bases from V and 4 bases from J, leaving 15 bases between. This CDR3 has 15 amino acids. The chain's CDR3 is CASSSGPQGADTQYF. CDR3 bases: TGTGCCAGCAGCTCAGGCCCTCAGGGCGCAGATACGCAGTATTTT. The entire variable domain, with the rest obtained from reference TRBV5-8 and TRBJ2-3, is as follows: EAGVTQSPTHLIKTRGQQATLRCSPISGHTSVYWYQQALGLGLQFLLWYDEGEERNRGNFPPRFSGRQFPNYSSELNVNALELEDSALYLCASSSGPQGADTQYFGPGTRLTVL.

The gene calls are TRBV30 and TRBJ2-3; TRBD1 matches 7 bases. From germline, CDR1 is GTSNPN and CDR2 SVGIG (reference sequence). This CDR3 is 14 amino acids long. Unmatched junction bases numbered 9, after V lost 4 bases and J lost 5 bases. CDR3: CAWTRGQGGDTQYF. The CDR3 DNA is TGTGCCTGGACGAGGGGGCAGGGTGGAGATACGCAGTATTTT.

The chain couples TRBV15 to TRBJ2-1; the match to TRBD1 covers 9 bases. CDR3 length: 16 amino acids. The J segment lost 8 bases and the V segment lost 3 bases, leaving 11 bases of the junction unmatched. Germline CDR1 is LNHNV and CDR2 is YYDKDF (reference sequence). The CDR3 here is CATSREGQGGIHEQFF. CDR3 bases: TGTGCCACCAGCAGGGAGGGACAGGGAGGCATTCATGAGCAGTTCTTC.

The genes are TRBV5-5 and TRBJ2-7; 8 bases agree with TRBD1. V dropped 4 bases and J dropped 5; count of bases not matched to a gene: 11. Germline V gives CDR1 SGHKS, CDR2 YYEKEE (reference sequence). The CDR3 spans 15 residues. The CDR3 reads CASSLEGRGLNEQYF. The DNA for the CDR3 is TGTGCCAGCAGCCTGGAGGGCAGGGGGCTCAACGAGCAGTACTTC.

This rearrangement joins TRBV7-3 to TRBJ2-7; TRBD2 is a possible D gene (5 bases). Germline V gene data show CDR1 as SGHTA and CDR2 as FQGTGA. V was trimmed by 5 bases and J by 6 bases, leaving 20 bases between them. The CDR3 sequence is 15 residues long. The CDR3 DNA reads TGTGCCAGCAGCCCCGGACTGGGAGCAACGGTCGAGCAGTACTTC. Amino acids: CASSPGLGATVEQYF.

The rearrangement joins TRBV19 to TRBJ2-3, with D perhaps matching TRBD2 (6 bases). Germline values: CDR1 LNHDA, CDR2 SQIVND (reference sequence). With 2 bases removed from V and 5 bases from J, the gap between germline ends came to 14 bases. The CDR3 contains 15 residues. For the CDR3, the DNA is TGTGCCAGTAGTATACTGAGTGGTAGCGGAGATACGCAGTATTTT. Its protein is CASSILSGSGDTQYF.

The rearrangement joins TRBV6-1 to TRBJ2-3; 8 positions agree with TRBD1. After removal of 6 bases from V and 8 bases from J, the junction contained 7 bases not matched to a gene. Germline V gene lookup returns CDR1 MNHNS and CDR2 SASEGT. CDR3 length equals 13 residues. CDR3 DNA: TGTGCCAGCAGCGGACAGGGTTCGGGTACGCAGTATTTT. Residues: CASSGQGSGTQYF.

V is TRBV2 and J is TRBJ1-2; D is unclear. V was pared by 5 bases and J by 7 bases, with 14 bases between. The CDR3 contains 13 residues. Germline V gives CDR1 SNHLY, CDR2 FYNNEI. CDR3 coding DNA: TGTGCCAGCAGTCGCACAGAGGGCTCTGGCTACACCTTC. Translated, it gives CASSRTEGSGYTF.

V usage is TRBV19 and J usage is TRBJ1-6; D is undetermined. The CDR3 totals 12 residues. Trimming took off 7 bases at V and 8 bases at J, with 9 bases between the two ends. The germline V gene has CDR1 LNHDA and CDR2 SQIVND (reference sequence). CDR3 amino acids: CASINRDSPLHF. The CDR3 DNA follows: TGTGCCAGTATAAACCGGGATTCACCCCTCCACTTT.

The genes are TRBV2 and TRBJ2-5; possibly TRBD2 for D (6 bases). With 7 bases removed from V and 1 base from J, the gap between germline ends came to 13 bases. The CDR3 has 14 amino acids. Germline V lookup: CDR1 SNHLY, CDR2 FYNNEI. The CDR3 reads CASNKWGLQETQYF. The DNA of the CDR3 is TGTGCCAGCAACAAATGGGGACTCCAAGAGACCCAGTACTTC.

The rearrangement uses TRBV21-1 and TRBJ2-3; the D call TRBD2 from the table was never checked on the DNA. TRBV21-1 is classified as a pseudogene. This CDR3 is built from 15 residues. This CDR3 reads CASIEAAGAADTQYF. CDR3 nucleotides: TGTGCCAGCATCGAAGCAGCGGGGGCGGCAGATACGCAGTATTTT.

The J gene is TRBJ2-7, the V gene TRBV6-5; D might be TRBD2 (5 bases). The CDR3 is made up of 15 amino acids. Germline lookup yields CDR1 MNHEY and CDR2 SVGAGI. V lost 2 bases and J 6 bases, leaving 17 bases between the germline ends. As DNA, the CDR3 is TGTGCCAGCAGTTACGTGGAGGCCCGGGCGAGCGAGCAGTACTTC. Translated, it gives CASSYVEARASEQYF.

This clone turned up a few times. The CDR3 DNA follows: TGCGCCAGCAGTGAGGGGGACACCTCCTACGAGCAGTACTTC. It yields the protein CASSEGDTSYEQYF. The chain carries TRBV10-1 and TRBJ2-7; D is perhaps TRBD1 (6 bases). Germline CDR1 WNHNN, CDR2 SYGVQD (reference sequence). The CDR3 length is 14 residues. V lost 2 bases and J lost 0, with 8 bases in between.

This chain joins TRBV2 and TRBJ1-3; no firm D call. CDR3 length equals 14 residues. Trimming stripped 2 bases from V and 4 bases from J, with 9 bases between. From germline, CDR1 is SNHLY and CDR2 FYNNEI. CDR3 protein: CASSENTIGNTIYF. CDR3 coding DNA: TGTGCCAGCAGTGAAAACACGATAGGAAACACCATATATTTT.

The chain carries TRBV4-3 and TRBJ1-4; weak D call: TRBD1 (5 bases). Germline assignment: CDR1 LGHNA and CDR2 YSLEER. V lost 4 bases to trimming and J lost 3 bases, with 9 bases between them. This CDR3 spans 14 amino acids. The CDR3 nucleotides are TGCGCCAGCAGCCCACGGGGGGCTAATGAAAAACTGTTTTTT. Its protein product is CASSPRGANEKLFF.

V gene TRBV12-5 combines with J gene TRBJ2-7; perhaps TRBD1 as D (5 bases). CDR1 and CDR2 (germline): LGHNT, FRNRAP. This CDR3 is 16 amino acids long. The ends were cut back, 0 bases at V and 5 bases at J, with 17 bases in the middle. The CDR3 DNA reads TGTGCTAGTGGTTTGGTAAAAGGGCACCAGGGCCACGAGCAGTACTTC. This translates into CASGLVKGHQGHEQYF.

The V call is TRBV7-6, the J call TRBJ1-1; possibly TRBD1 for D (5 bases). Germline values: CDR1 SGHVS, CDR2 FNYEAQ. V lost 5 bases to trimming and J lost 1 base, with 8 bases between them. CDR3 length equals 13 residues. CDR3 sequence reads: CASSIQENTEAFF. The CDR3 DNA is TGTGCCAGCAGCATACAGGAGAACACTGAAGCTTTCTTT.

J is TRBJ2-3 and V is TRBV5-1; D is perhaps TRBD1 (6 bases). The length of the CDR3 is 15 residues. Germline-derived CDR1 and CDR2 are SGHRS and YFSETQ. V was pared by 4 bases and J by 3 bases, with 15 bases between. CDR3 coding DNA: TGCGCCAGCAGCCTACAAAACAGGGAGACAGATACGCAGTATTTT. Its translation: CASSLQNRETDTQYF.

This sequence joins TRBV5-1 and TRBJ2-1; perhaps TRBD1 as D (5 bases). Germline assignment: CDR1 SGHRS and CDR2 YFSETQ. V was cut by 1 base and J by 5 bases, with 7 bases left in between. This CDR3 is built from 13 residues. CDR3 DNA: TGCGCCAGCAGCTTGTGGACAAACAATGAGCAGTTCTTC. Residues: CASSLWTNNEQFF.

The chain recombines TRBV29-1 with TRBJ2-3, with 8 bases aligning to TRBD2. This CDR3 comprises 16 residues. The trim removed 6 bases at V and 9 bases at J, leaving 20 bases unmatched. Germline V gene data show CDR1 as SQVTM and CDR2 as ANQGSEA. The DNA of the CDR3 is TGCAGCGTCACCCCCCCAGCGGGGGCGTCCGGTGGCACGCAGTATTTT. Its protein product is CSVTPPAGASGGTQYF.